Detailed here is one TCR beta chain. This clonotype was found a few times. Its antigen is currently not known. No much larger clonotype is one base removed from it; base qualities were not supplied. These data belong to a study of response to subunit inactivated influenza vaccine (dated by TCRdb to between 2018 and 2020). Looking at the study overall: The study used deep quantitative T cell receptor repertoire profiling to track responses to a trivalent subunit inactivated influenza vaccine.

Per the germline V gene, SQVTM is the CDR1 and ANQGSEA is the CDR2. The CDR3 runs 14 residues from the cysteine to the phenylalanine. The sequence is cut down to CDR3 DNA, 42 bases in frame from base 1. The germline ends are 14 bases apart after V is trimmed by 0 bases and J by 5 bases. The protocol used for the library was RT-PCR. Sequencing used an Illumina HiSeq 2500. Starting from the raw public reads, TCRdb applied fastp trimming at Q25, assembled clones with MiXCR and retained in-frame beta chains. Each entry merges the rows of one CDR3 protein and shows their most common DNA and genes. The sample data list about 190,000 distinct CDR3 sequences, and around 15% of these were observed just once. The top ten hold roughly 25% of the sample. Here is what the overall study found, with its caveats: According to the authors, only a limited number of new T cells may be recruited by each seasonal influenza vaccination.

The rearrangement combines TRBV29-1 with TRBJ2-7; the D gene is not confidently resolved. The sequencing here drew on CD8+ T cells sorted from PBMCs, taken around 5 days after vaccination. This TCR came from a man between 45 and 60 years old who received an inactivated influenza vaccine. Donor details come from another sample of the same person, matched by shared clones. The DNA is TGCAGCGTTGAAGATACGGAGATGGGGAACGAGCAGTACTTC. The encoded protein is CSVEDTEMGNEQYF.